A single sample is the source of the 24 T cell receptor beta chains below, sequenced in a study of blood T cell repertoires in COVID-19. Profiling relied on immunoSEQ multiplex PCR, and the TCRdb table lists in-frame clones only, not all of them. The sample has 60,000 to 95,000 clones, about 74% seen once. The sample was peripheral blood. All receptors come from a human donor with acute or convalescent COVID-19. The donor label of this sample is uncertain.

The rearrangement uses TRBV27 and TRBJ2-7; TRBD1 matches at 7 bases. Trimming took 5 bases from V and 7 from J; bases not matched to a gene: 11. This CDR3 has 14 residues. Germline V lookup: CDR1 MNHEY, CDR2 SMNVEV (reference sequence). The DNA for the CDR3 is TGTGCCAGCAGTCCCTGGACAGGTTCGCTAGAGCAGTACGTC. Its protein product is CASSPWTGSLEQYV.

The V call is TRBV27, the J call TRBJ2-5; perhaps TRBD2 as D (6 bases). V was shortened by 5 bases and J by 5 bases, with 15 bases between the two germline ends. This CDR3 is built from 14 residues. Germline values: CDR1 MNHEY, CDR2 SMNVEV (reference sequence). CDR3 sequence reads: CASSATNSGETQYF. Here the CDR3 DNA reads TGTGCCAGCAGTGCTACAAACAGCGGGGAGACCCAGTACTTC.

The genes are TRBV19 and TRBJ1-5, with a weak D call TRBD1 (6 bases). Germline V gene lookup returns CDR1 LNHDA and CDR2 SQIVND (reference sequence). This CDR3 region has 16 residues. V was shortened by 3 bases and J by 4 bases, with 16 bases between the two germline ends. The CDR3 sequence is CASSMEWGRGNQPQHF. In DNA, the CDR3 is TGTGCCAGTAGTATGGAGTGGGGCAGGGGTAATCAGCCCCAGCATTTT.

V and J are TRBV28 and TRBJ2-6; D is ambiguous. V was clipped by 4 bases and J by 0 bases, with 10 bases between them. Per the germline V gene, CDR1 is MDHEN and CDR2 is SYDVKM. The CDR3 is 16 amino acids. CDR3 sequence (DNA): TGTGCCAGCAGTTCCCCGGGTTCCTCTGGGGCCAACGTCCTGACTTTC. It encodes CASSSPGSSGANVLTF.

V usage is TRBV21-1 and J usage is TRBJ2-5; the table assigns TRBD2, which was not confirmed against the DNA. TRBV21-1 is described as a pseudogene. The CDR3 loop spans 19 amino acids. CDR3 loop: CASSKGWRFLGLHQETQYF. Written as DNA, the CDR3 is TGTGCCAGCAGCAAAGGGTGGCGGTTTTTGGGACTACACCAAGAGACCCAGTACTTC.

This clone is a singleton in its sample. CDR3 protein: CASSDQQGSTDTQYF. The CDR3 nucleotides read TGTGCCAGCTCGGATCAACAGGGATCCACAGATACGCAGTATTTT. The chain joins TRBV18 to TRBJ2-3, with D perhaps TRBD1 (6 bases). Per the germline V gene, CDR1 is KGHSH and CDR2 is LQKENI. This CDR3 region has 15 residues. Trimming shortened V by 6 bases and J by 2 bases, and 15 bases separated the two germline ends.

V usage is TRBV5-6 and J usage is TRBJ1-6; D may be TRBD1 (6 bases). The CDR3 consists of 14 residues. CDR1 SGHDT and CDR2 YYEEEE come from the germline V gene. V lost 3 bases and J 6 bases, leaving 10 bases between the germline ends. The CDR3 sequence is CASSSGQINSPLHF. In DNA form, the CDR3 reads TGTGCCAGCAGCTCCGGACAGATTAATTCACCCCTCCACTTT. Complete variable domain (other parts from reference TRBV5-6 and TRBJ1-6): DAGVTQSPTHLIKTRGQQVTLRCSPKSGHDTVSWYQQALGQGPQFIFQYYEEEERQRGNFPDRFSGHQFPNYSSELNVNALLLGDSALYLCASSSGQINSPLHFGNGTRLTVT.

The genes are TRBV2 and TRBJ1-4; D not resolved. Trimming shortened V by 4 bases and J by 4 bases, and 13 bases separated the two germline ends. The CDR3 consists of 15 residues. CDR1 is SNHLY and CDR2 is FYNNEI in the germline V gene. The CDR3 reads CASSVFQAINEKLFF. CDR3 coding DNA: TGTGCCAGCAGTGTGTTCCAGGCAATTAATGAAAAACTGTTTTTT. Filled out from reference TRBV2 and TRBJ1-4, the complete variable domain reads EPEVTQTPSHQVTQMGQEVILRCVPISNHLYFYWYRQILGQKVEFLVSFYNNEISEKSEIFDDQFSVERPDGSNFTLKIRSTKLEDSAMYFCASSVFQAINEKLFFGSGTQLSVL.

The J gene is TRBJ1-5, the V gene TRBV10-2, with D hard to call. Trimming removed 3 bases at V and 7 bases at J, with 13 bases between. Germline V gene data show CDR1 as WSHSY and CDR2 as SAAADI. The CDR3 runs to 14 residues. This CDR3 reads CASSDGGLIQPQHF. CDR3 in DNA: TGCGCCAGCAGTGACGGCGGCTTAATACAGCCCCAGCATTTT.

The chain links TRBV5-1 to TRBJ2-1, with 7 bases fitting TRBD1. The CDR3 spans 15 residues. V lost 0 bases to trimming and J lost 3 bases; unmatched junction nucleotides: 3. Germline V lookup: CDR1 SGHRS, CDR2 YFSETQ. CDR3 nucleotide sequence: TGCGCCAGCAGCTTGGAGACAGGGTTCTACAATGAGCAGTTCTTC. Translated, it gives CASSLETGFYNEQFF.

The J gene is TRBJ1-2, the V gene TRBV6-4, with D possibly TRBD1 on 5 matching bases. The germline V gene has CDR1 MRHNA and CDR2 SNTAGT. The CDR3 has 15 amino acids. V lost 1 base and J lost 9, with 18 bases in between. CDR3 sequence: CASSDWTPKGVSYTF. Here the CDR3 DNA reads TGTGCCAGCAGTGACTGGACACCCAAAGGGGTCAGCTACACCTTC.

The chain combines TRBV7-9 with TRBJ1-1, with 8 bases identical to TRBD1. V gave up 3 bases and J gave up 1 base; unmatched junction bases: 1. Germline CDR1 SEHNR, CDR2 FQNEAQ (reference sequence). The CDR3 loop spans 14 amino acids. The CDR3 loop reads CASSFGTGNTEAFF. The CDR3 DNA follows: TGTGCCAGCAGCTTCGGGACAGGGAACACTGAAGCTTTCTTT.

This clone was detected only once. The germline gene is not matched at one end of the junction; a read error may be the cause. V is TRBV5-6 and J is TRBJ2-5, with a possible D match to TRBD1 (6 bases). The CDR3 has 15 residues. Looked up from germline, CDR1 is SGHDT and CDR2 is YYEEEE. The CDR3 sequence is CASSFTGTPSRLVHF. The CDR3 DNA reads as TGTGCCAGCAGCTTTACCGGGACACCGTCCAGGTTGGTCCACTTC.

This chain's CDR3 is CASSFFPRDTQYF. The CDR3 bases are TGTGCCAGCAGCTTCTTCCCCCGGGATACGCAGTATTTT. The rearrangement uses TRBV11-2 and TRBJ2-3; D gene ambiguous. The CDR3 spans 13 residues. Germline V lookup: CDR1 SGHAT, CDR2 FQNNGV. Trimming pared 3 bases from V and 6 bases from J, leaving 10 bases between.

CDR3 in DNA: TGCGCCAGCAGCCCATGGACAGGGGGCTTCGACAATGAGCAGTTCTTC. It is translated as CASSPWTGGFDNEQFF. The chain couples TRBV5-1 to TRBJ2-1, with 11 nucleotides matching TRBD1. CDR3 size: 16 residues. Germline lookup yields CDR1 SGHRS and CDR2 YFSETQ. The V segment lost 4 bases and the J segment 5 bases; nucleotides outside the gene matches: 8.

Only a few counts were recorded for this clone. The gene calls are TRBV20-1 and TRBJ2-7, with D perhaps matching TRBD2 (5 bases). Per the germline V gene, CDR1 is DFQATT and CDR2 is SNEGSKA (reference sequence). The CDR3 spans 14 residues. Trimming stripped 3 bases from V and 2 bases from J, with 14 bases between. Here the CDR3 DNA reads TGCAGTGCTAGTCGCGGGTCATTGGCCTACGAGCAGTACTTC. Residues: CSASRGSLAYEQYF.

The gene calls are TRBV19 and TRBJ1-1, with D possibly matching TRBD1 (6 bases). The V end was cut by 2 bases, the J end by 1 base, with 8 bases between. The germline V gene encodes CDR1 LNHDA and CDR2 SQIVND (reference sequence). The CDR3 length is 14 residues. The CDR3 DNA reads TGTGCCAGTAGTATAACCAGGGGGAACACTGAAGCTTTCTTT. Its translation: CASSITRGNTEAFF.

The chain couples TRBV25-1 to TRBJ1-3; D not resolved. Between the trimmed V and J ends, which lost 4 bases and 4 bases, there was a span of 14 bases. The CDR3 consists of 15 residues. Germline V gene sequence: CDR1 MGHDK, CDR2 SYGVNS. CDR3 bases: TGTGCCAGCAGTGCTACGACTTTCCGGGGAAACACCATATATTTT. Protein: CASSATTFRGNTIYF.

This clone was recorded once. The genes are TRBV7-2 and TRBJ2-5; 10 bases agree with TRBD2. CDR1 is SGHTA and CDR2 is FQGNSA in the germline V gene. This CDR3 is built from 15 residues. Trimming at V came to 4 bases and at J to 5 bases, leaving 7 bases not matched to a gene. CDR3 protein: CASSSLAGGRETQYF. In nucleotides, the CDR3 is TGTGCCAGCAGCTCGTTAGCGGGAGGCAGGGAGACCCAGTACTTC.

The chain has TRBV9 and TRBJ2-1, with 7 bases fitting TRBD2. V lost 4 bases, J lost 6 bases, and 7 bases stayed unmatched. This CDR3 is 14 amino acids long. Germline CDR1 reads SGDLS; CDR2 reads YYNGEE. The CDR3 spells CASSPQGGSNEQFF. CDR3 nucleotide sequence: TGTGCCAGCAGCCCCCAGGGCGGGAGCAATGAGCAGTTCTTC. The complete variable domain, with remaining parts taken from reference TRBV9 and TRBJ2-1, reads DSGVTQTPKHLITATGQRVTLRCSPRSGDLSVYWYQQSLDQGLQFLIQYYNGEERAKGNILERFSAQQFPDLHSELNLSSLELGDSALYFCASSPQGGSNEQFFGPGTRLTVL.

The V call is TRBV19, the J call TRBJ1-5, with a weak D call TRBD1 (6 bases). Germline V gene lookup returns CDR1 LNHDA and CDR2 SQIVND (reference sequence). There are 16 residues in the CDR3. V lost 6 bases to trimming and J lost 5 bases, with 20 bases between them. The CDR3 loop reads CASRRRRRDTYQPQHF. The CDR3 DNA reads TGTGCCAGTAGGCGCCGCCGACGGGACACTTATCAGCCCCAGCATTTT.

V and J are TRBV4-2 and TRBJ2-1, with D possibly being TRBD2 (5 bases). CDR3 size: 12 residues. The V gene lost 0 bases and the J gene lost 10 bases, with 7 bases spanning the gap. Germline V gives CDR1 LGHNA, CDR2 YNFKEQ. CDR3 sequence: CASSQESGEQFF. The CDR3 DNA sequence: TGTGCCAGCAGCCAAGAGAGCGGCGAGCAGTTCTTC.

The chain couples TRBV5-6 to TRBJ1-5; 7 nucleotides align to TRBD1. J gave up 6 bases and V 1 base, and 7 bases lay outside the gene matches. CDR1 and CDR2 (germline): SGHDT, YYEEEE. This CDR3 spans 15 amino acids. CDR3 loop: CASSLRQGNGQPQHF. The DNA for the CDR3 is TGTGCCAGCAGCTTGAGACAGGGAAACGGTCAGCCCCAGCATTTT.

CDR3 DNA: TGTGCCAGTACCTCTAGAAACGAGCAGTACTTC. Translating gives CASTSRNEQYF. The chain couples TRBV19 to TRBJ2-7, with unresolved D. The CDR3 covers 11 residues. The V end lost 7 bases, the J end lost 5 bases, and 9 bases lay between the germline ends. Germline CDR1 and CDR2: LNHDA and SQIVND (reference sequence).